These T cell receptor beta chains were read from a single sample in a study of CD8 T cells in ankylosing spondylitis. TCRdb reprocessed the 5' RACE reads via MiXCR and lists one record per CDR3 protein. The sample holds 700,000 to 1,000,000 distinct CDR3 sequences, 12% seen once. Sequenced material: blood, either unsorted or a sorted T cell fraction (not recorded which). Receptors originate from a male donor with ankylosing spondylitis. CDR3s include the opening cysteine and the closing phenylalanine or tryptophan. A D gene is named only where the DNA matches it firmly. A clone size is listed for some rows: how often the clone was seen (once, few, many), or a class if it is expanded.

size: -
D: -
J: TRBJ2-2
V: TRBV10-3
DNA: TGTGCCATCAAGACAGGCTCGAACACCGGGGAGCTGTTTTTT
CDR3: CAIKTGSNTGELFF

size: few
D: TRBD1
J: TRBJ2-2
V: TRBV18
DNA: TGTGCCAGCTCACCTCCGGGACAGGGGCCGAACACCGGGGAGCTGTTTTTT
CDR3: CASSPPGQGPNTGELFF

size: few
D: -
J: TRBJ2-5
V: TRBV6-5
DNA: TGTGCCAGCAGTTACTCTGGCGGGCCCCAAGAGACCCAGTACTTC
CDR3: CASSYSGGPQETQYF

size: -
D: -
J: TRBJ2-7
V: TRBV20-1
DNA: TGCAGTGCTACCCTGAGGGGGAGCGAGCAGTACTTC
CDR3: CSATLRGSEQYF

size: -
D: -
J: TRBJ2-2
V: TRBV4-2
DNA: TGTGCCAGCAGCTCCAGAATAGGACAGTTCGCGAACACCGGGGAGCTGTTTTTT
CDR3: CASSSRIGQFANTGELFF

size: few
D: -
J: TRBJ2-3
V: TRBV9
DNA: TGTGCCAGCAGCCGAGGGACCAGCGGAAGAAGCACAGATACGCAGTATTTT
CDR3: CASSRGTSGRSTDTQYF

size: few
D: TRBD2
J: TRBJ2-1
V: TRBV6-2/TRBV6-3
DNA: TGTGCCAGCATGACTAGCTTTAATGAGCAGTTCTTC
CDR3: CASMTSFNEQFF

size: few
D: TRBD2
J: TRBJ2-1
V: TRBV3-1
DNA: TGTGCCAGCAGCCTTAGACTAGCGGGAAGGGGTGAGCAGTTCTTC
CDR3: CASSLRLAGRGEQFF

size: -
D: -
J: TRBJ2-5
V: TRBV20-1
DNA: TGCAGTGCTAGGTTCAGGGGTCGGGAGACCCAGTACTTC
CDR3: CSARFRGRETQYF

size: many
D: -
J: TRBJ2-2
V: TRBV29-1
DNA: TGCAGCGTTCAAAGCAACCTCAGGTCGGGGGAGCTGTTTTTT
CDR3: CSVQSNLRSGELFF

size: -
D: TRBD2
J: TRBJ2-1
V: TRBV7-2
DNA: TGTGCCAGCAGCCCCATAGCGGGAAGCTACAATGAGCAGTTCTTC
CDR3: CASSPIAGSYNEQFF

size: -
D: -
J: TRBJ2-3
V: TRBV7-8
DNA: TGTGCCAGCAGCCCTCGAAGGCAGATTGGAGATACGCAGTATTTT
CDR3: CASSPRRQIGDTQYF

size: -
D: -
J: TRBJ1-1
V: TRBV20-1
DNA: TGCAGTTCCGATTCAGGAGTCACTGAAGCTTTCTTT
CDR3: CSSDSGVTEAFF

size: -
D: TRBD1
J: TRBJ1-5
V: TRBV12-3/TRBV12-4
DNA: TGTGCCAGCAGTTCATGGGACAGGGAAAATCAGCCCCAGCATTTT
CDR3: CASSSWDRENQPQHF

size: -
D: -
J: TRBJ2-7
V: TRBV6-5
DNA: TGTGCCAGCAGTTCGGTACAGAGGTCCTACGAGCAGTACTTC
CDR3: CASSSVQRSYEQYF

size: -
D: -
J: TRBJ2-3
V: TRBV5-1
DNA: TGCGCCAGCAGCTTGGCCGCGGCCGACGATACGCAGTATTTT
CDR3: CASSLAAADDTQYF

size: few
D: -
J: TRBJ2-7
V: TRBV20-1
DNA: TGCAGTGCTAGAGATCGGACACTTCTAACGTACTTC
CDR3: CSARDRTLLTYF

size: many
D: -
J: TRBJ2-5
V: TRBV29-1
DNA: TGCAGCGTTTCCGAGGGAGAAGAGACCCAGTACTTC
CDR3: CSVSEGEETQYF

size: -
D: -
J: TRBJ2-1
V: TRBV7-9
DNA: TGTGCCAGCAGCCGAGGCTGGCCCCCGGATTTAGAGCAGTTCTTC
CDR3: CASSRGWPPDLEQFF

size: -
D: TRBD2
J: TRBJ2-1
V: TRBV6-2/TRBV6-3
DNA: TGTGCCAGCAGTTATTCTAGCGGGGGAAGCTCCTACAATGAGCAGTTCTTC
CDR3: CASSYSSGGSSYNEQFF

size: few
D: -
J: TRBJ2-5
V: TRBV12-5
DNA: TGTGCTAGTGGTCAGGGTTTCGGGGAGACCCAGTACTTC
CDR3: CASGQGFGETQYF

size: many
D: TRBD2
J: TRBJ2-7
V: TRBV6-2/TRBV6-3
DNA: TGTGCCAGCAGTTACCCCCGACTAGCGGGAGGATACGAGCAGTACTTC
CDR3: CASSYPRLAGGYEQYF

size: -
D: -
J: TRBJ2-5
V: TRBV3-1
DNA: TGTGCCACTCTGAGACGGGCCGAAGAGACCCAGTACTTC
CDR3: CATLRRAEETQYF

size: few
D: -
J: TRBJ2-3
V: TRBV20-1
DNA: TGCAGTGCTAGAGATCTACTAGCCCATAGCACAGATACGCAGTATTTT
CDR3: CSARDLLAHSTDTQYF

size: few
D: -
J: TRBJ2-3
V: TRBV6-1
DNA: TGTGCCAGCAGTCCCTACCAGGGTTTTGGCGCAGATACGCAGTATTTT
CDR3: CASSPYQGFGADTQYF

size: -
D: -
J: TRBJ1-1
V: TRBV5-1
DNA: TGCGCCAGCAGCCTCAGGGAGGGGAGAACTGAAGCTTTCTTT
CDR3: CASSLREGRTEAFF

size: few
D: -
J: TRBJ2-3
V: TRBV20-1
DNA: TGCAGTGCTAGAAATATTCGCACAGATACGCAGTATTTT
CDR3: CSARNIRTDTQYF

size: -
D: TRBD1
J: TRBJ1-5
V: TRBV20-1
DNA: TGCAGTGCGACTAACAGGGGGACGTATAGCAATCAGCCCCAGCATTTT
CDR3: CSATNRGTYSNQPQHF

size: few
D: -
J: TRBJ2-7
V: TRBV6-2/TRBV6-3
DNA: TGTGCCAGCAGTTACCCGGACTTCACCTACGAGCAGTACTTC
CDR3: CASSYPDFTYEQYF

size: many
D: TRBD2
J: TRBJ2-5
V: TRBV10-3
DNA: TGTGCCATCAGCCTGGGACTAGCATCCGAGACCCAGTACTTC
CDR3: CAISLGLASETQYF

size: -
D: TRBD1
J: TRBJ1-1
V: TRBV6-5
DNA: TGTGCCAGCAGTTACTCGGGACAGGGACACACTGAAGCTTTCTTT
CDR3: CASSYSGQGHTEAFF

size: -
D: -
J: TRBJ2-7
V: TRBV10-1
DNA: TGCGCCAGCAGTGAAGGGTTGCAGGGGACCGCAATGAGAGCCTCCTACGAGCAGTACTTC
CDR3: CASSEGLQGTAMRASYEQYF

size: -
D: -
J: TRBJ2-3
V: TRBV24-1
DNA: TGTGCCACCAGCATGGGACCCCAGGGCGCAGATACGCAGTATTTT
CDR3: CATSMGPQGADTQYF

size: many
D: TRBD2
J: TRBJ2-5
V: TRBV20-1
DNA: TGCAGTGCTAGACTAGCGGGCATCCGGGAGACCCAGTACTTC
CDR3: CSARLAGIRETQYF

size: few
D: TRBD1
J: TRBJ2-7
V: TRBV5-1
DNA: TGCGCCAGCAGCTTGGTAGCGGGACAGGGGGCCTACGAGCAGTACTTC
CDR3: CASSLVAGQGAYEQYF

size: -
D: -
J: TRBJ2-7
V: TRBV2
DNA: TGTGCCAGCACCCAAGACAGGTTCAACGAGCAGTACTTC
CDR3: CASTQDRFNEQYF

size: few
D: -
J: TRBJ2-7
V: TRBV6-5
DNA: TGTGCCAGCAGTTACGCCAGAGGATCCTACGAGCAGTACTTC
CDR3: CASSYARGSYEQYF

size: -
D: TRBD1
J: TRBJ1-5
V: TRBV12-3/TRBV12-4
DNA: TGTGCCAGCAGTTTCGCTCCGGGACAGGGGGCAGGCAATCAGCCCCAGCATTTT
CDR3: CASSFAPGQGAGNQPQHF

size: -
D: -
J: TRBJ1-2
V: TRBV20-1
DNA: TGCAGTGCCAATCCTCCCCACAGAACTAACTATGGCTACACCTTC
CDR3: CSANPPHRTNYGYTF

size: few
D: -
J: TRBJ2-7
V: TRBV7-2
DNA: TGTGCCAGCAGCCCTACCGGGGAGCAGTACTTC
CDR3: CASSPTGEQYF

size: many
D: -
J: TRBJ2-1
V: TRBV4-3
DNA: TGCGCCAGCAGCCAACGTAGGGAAAGCTCCTACAATGAGCAGTTCTTC
CDR3: CASSQRRESSYNEQFF

size: -
D: TRBD1
J: TRBJ2-7
V: TRBV6-1
DNA: TGTGCCAGCAGGGACGGGACAGATACCTACGAGCAGTACTTC
CDR3: CASRDGTDTYEQYF

size: few
D: TRBD2
J: TRBJ2-4
V: TRBV5-1
DNA: TGCGCCTCGGCGCGGGAGTCCGGGAACATTCAGTACTTC
CDR3: CASARESGNIQYF

size: few
D: TRBD2
J: TRBJ2-2
V: TRBV4-2
DNA: TGTGCCAGCAGCCCCCGGGGTAGCGGGGGCCCGAACACCGGGGAGCTGTTTTTT
CDR3: CASSPRGSGGPNTGELFF

size: -
D: TRBD1
J: TRBJ1-1
V: TRBV20-1
DNA: TGCAGTGCTACCCCCGGGACAGGGAACACTGAAGCTTTCTTT
CDR3: CSATPGTGNTEAFF

size: -
D: -
J: TRBJ2-1
V: TRBV5-1
DNA: TGCGCCAGCAGCTTGGGGCAGGCGAACACCGAGCAGTTCTTC
CDR3: CASSLGQANTEQFF

size: few
D: -
J: TRBJ2-3
V: TRBV6-2/TRBV6-3
DNA: TGTGCCAGCAGTTACGGGGGAGCTGGAAACACAGATACGCAGTATTTT
CDR3: CASSYGGAGNTDTQYF

size: few
D: -
J: TRBJ2-4
V: TRBV29-1
DNA: TGCAGCGTTGGTCTGAGGGCCAAAAACATTCAGTACTTC
CDR3: CSVGLRAKNIQYF

size: many
D: TRBD2
J: TRBJ2-7
V: TRBV5-6
DNA: TGTGCCAGCAGCCCGGGACTAGCGGAACCCTACGAGCAGTACTTC
CDR3: CASSPGLAEPYEQYF

size: few
D: -
J: TRBJ1-5
V: TRBV11-2
DNA: TGTGCCAGCAGCTGGGGACCAAACAATCAGCCCCAGCATTTT
CDR3: CASSWGPNNQPQHF